Listed below are T cell receptor beta chains from one sample, sequenced in a study of T cell responses to AZD1222 COVID-19 vaccine. The table came from immunoSEQ multiplex PCR; TCRdb's copy has only in-frame clones and leaves some out. The sample has approximately 140,000 clones, roughly 90% seen once. The source material was peripheral blood, sampled 28 days after the second AZD1222 dose. The receptors here all came from an adult who received the AZD1222 COVID-19 vaccine. CDR3s include the opening cysteine and the closing phenylalanine or tryptophan. The D gene is left open where the match is weak. Some rows have no size entry. The others give once, few or many, or a class for an expanded clone.

abundance,d_gene,j_gene,v_gene,CDR3aa,CDR3nt
NA,NA,TRBJ1-5,TRBV6-4,CASSPQGDGNQPQHF,TGTGCCAGCAGTCCCCAGGGTGATGGCAATCAGCCCCAGCATTTT
NA,NA,TRBJ1-2,TRBV9,CASSVGTTAEEGYGYTF,TGTGCCAGCAGCGTAGGTACAACCGCCGAGGAGGGCTATGGCTACACCTTC
few,NA,TRBJ2-4,TRBV9,CASSVEGSFHKNIQYF,TGTGCCAGCAGCGTCGAGGGAAGTTTCCACAAAAACATTCAGTACTTC
NA,NA,TRBJ2-1,TRBV7-6,CASSLEAARLSYNEQFF,TGTGCCAGCAGCTTAGAGGCTGCCAGGCTTTCCTACAATGAGCAGTTCTTC
NA,TRBD1,TRBJ1-1,TRBV11-3,CASSLEVRTGDYEGAFF,TGTGCCAGCAGCTTAGAGGTACGGACAGGGGACTACGAGGGAGCTTTCTTT
NA,NA,TRBJ2-1,TRBV21-1,CASGKWREFRYNEQFF,TGTGCCAGCGGAAAATGGCGGGAGTTCCGCTACAATGAGCAGTTCTTC
NA,TRBD1,TRBJ2-1,TRBV4-2,CASSQDGTGVDEQFF,TGTGCCAGCAGCCAAGATGGGACAGGGGTGGATGAGCAGTTCTTC
NA,TRBD2,TRBJ2-3,TRBV24-1,CATSGTLAGAGDTQYF,TGTGCCACCAGTGGTACCTTAGCGGGAGCAGGAGATACGCAGTATTTT
few,TRBD2,TRBJ2-7,TRBV5-4,CASSLGTSGLYF,TGTGCCAGCAGCTTGGGGACTAGCGGATTGTACTTC
NA,NA,TRBJ2-2,TRBV27,CASSLRGTGELFF,TGTGCCAGCAGTTTACGGGGCACCGGGGAGCTGTTTTTT
NA,NA,TRBJ2-1,TRBV21-1,CASRRAKTSGASYNEQFF,TGTGCCAGCAGGCGGGCAAAGACTAGCGGGGCGTCCTACAATGAGCAGTTCTTC
NA,NA,TRBJ2-7,TRBV6-5,CASSAPSSYEQYF,TGTGCCAGCAGCGCGCCTAGCTCCTACGAGCAGTACTTC
NA,TRBD1,TRBJ1-5,TRBV5-8,CASSKRGTGQPQHF,TGTGCCAGCAGCAAGAGAGGGACAGGCCAGCCCCAGCATTTT
NA,NA,TRBJ2-1,TRBV2,CASRVGIYNEQFF,TGTGCCAGCAGGGTCGGAATATACAATGAGCAGTTCTTC
NA,NA,TRBJ2-3,TRBV27,CASSLGLPLTDTQYF,TGTGCCAGCAGTTTAGGGTTACCACTCACAGATACGCAGTATTTT
NA,NA,TRBJ1-6,TRBV7-9,CASSLSSGQPNSPLHF,TGTGCCAGCAGCTTAAGCAGTGGACAGCCCAATTCACCCCTCCACTTT
NA,NA,TRBJ2-3,TRBV10-1,CASSGSQGTSTDTQYF,TGCGCCAGCAGTGGATCGCAGGGGACTAGCACAGATACGCAGTATTTT
NA,TRBD1,TRBJ1-3,TRBV25-1,CASSATTGSGNTIYF,TGTGCCAGCAGTGCCACGACAGGGTCTGGAAACACCATATATTTT
NA,NA,TRBJ1-5,TRBV28,CASSSTFVSEPYSNQPQHF,TGTGCCAGCAGTTCCACCTTTGTTTCGGAGCCCTATAGCAATCAGCCCCAGCATTTT
NA,TRBD2,TRBJ2-1,TRBV18,CASSLQSGTGEQFF,TGTGCCAGCTCACTTCAAAGCGGGACTGGTGAGCAGTTCTTC
NA,NA,TRBJ1-2,TRBV18,CASSRTDSGRGYTF,TGTGCCAGCTCACGGACGGACAGCGGGCGGGGCTACACCTTC
NA,TRBD1,TRBJ1-6,TRBV4-3,CASSQQSPVGTGFNSPLHF,TGCGCCAGCAGCCAACAATCTCCTGTGGGGACAGGGTTTAATTCACCCCTCCACTTT
NA,TRBD1,TRBJ1-6,TRBV5-1,CASSRDSYNSPLHF,TGCGCCAGCTCTCGGGACAGCTATAATTCACCCCTCCACTTT
once,NA,TRBJ2-5,TRBV7-7,CASTCTHAVFPQETQYF,TGTGCCAGCACCTGCACCCATGCGGTGTTCCCACAAGAGACCCAGTACTTC
NA,NA,TRBJ1-3,TRBV28,CASSLFGIPPGNTIYF,TGTGCCAGCAGTTTATTTGGGATTCCCCCTGGAAACACCATATATTTT
NA,TRBD1,TRBJ1-5,TRBV30,CAWRRTGGPGQPQHF,TGTGCCTGGAGGAGGACAGGGGGCCCTGGGCAGCCCCAGCATTTT
NA,NA,TRBJ2-6,TRBV11-2,CASSSTAGANVLTF,TGTGCCAGCAGCTCAACTGCTGGGGCCAACGTCCTGACTTTC
NA,TRBD2,TRBJ2-7,TRBV9,CASSVESSSGSYEQYF,TGTGCCAGCAGCGTAGAGAGCTCTAGCGGATCCTACGAGCAGTACTTC
once,NA,TRBJ1-4,TRBV19,CASKGGLHEKLFF,TGTGCCAGTAAAGGGGGACTTCATGAAAAACTGTTTTTT
NA,NA,TRBJ1-5,TRBV21-1,CASSKGDNYQPQHF,TGTGCCAGCAGCAAAGGAGACAATTATCAGCCCCAGCATTTT
NA,NA,TRBJ1-1,TRBV12-3/TRBV12-4,CASSLDVRGKAFF,TGTGCCAGCAGTTTAGATGTACGGGGAAAGGCTTTCTTT
NA,NA,TRBJ1-2,TRBV30,CAWSRSANYGYTF,TGTGCCTGGAGTCGGTCGGCTAACTATGGCTACACCTTC
NA,NA,TRBJ1-4,TRBV7-3,CASSTRVGEKLFF,TGTGCCAGCAGCACACGGGTGGGTGAAAAACTGTTTTTT
NA,NA,TRBJ2-1,TRBV28,CASFGNEQFF,TGTGCCAGCTTCGGAAATGAGCAGTTCTTC
NA,NA,TRBJ1-1,TRBV2,CASSAGAPMNTEAFF,TGTGCCAGCAGTGCTGGGGCCCCGATGAACACTGAAGCTTTCTTT
NA,TRBD2,TRBJ2-2,TRBV3-1/TRBV3-2,CASSQATGTSGRAFIGELFF,TGTGCCAGCAGCCAAGCTACCGGGACTAGCGGGAGGGCCTTTATCGGGGAGCTGTTTTTT
once,NA,TRBJ1-3,TRBV5-1,CASSFQDPSGNTIYF,TGCGCCAGCAGCTTCCAGGATCCTTCTGGAAACACCATATATTTT
NA,NA,TRBJ2-3,TRBV5-1,CASSLRQGTDTQYF,TGCGCCAGCAGCCTTCGACAGGGCACAGATACGCAGTATTTT
NA,TRBD1,TRBJ1-1,TRBV11-2,CASSPGTAMNTEAFF,TGTGCCAGCAGCCCGGGGACAGCTATGAACACTGAAGCTTTCTTT
NA,NA,TRBJ1-1,TRBV7-6,CASSLGVGRNAEAFF,TGTGCCAGCAGCTTAGGTGTCGGCCGGAACGCTGAAGCTTTCTTT
NA,TRBD1,TRBJ1-1,TRBV19,CASSGQGNTEAFF,TGTGCCAGTAGTGGACAGGGAAACACTGAAGCTTTCTTT
NA,NA,TRBJ1-1,TRBV4-1,CASSQEAYRRKAFF,TGCGCCAGCAGCCAAGAGGCCTACAGACGTAAAGCTTTCTTT
once,NA,TRBJ1-2,TRBV6-2/TRBV6-3,CASSYWDGPHGYTF,TGTGCCAGCAGTTACTGGGACGGACCCCATGGCTACACCTTC
NA,TRBD1,TRBJ1-5,TRBV2,CASRRDRGANQPQHF,TGTGCCAGCAGACGAGACAGGGGTGCCAATCAGCCCCAGCATTTT
NA,NA,TRBJ1-1,TRBV5-6,CASSLGGRAWGAFF,TGTGCCAGCAGCTTAGGGGGGAGGGCCTGGGGAGCTTTCTTT
NA,NA,TRBJ1-1,TRBV5-1,CANSLVGGDTEAFF,TGCGCCAACAGCTTGGTTGGGGGAGATACTGAAGCTTTCTTT
once,NA,TRBJ1-1,TRBV24-1,CATSSDPEAFF,TGTGCCACCAGTTCTGACCCTGAAGCTTTCTTT
few,NA,TRBJ2-7,TRBV27,CASSLTGTSGEQYF,TGTGCCAGCAGTCTGACGGGGACGAGCGGCGAGCAGTACTTC
NA,TRBD2,TRBJ2-7,TRBV19,CASSSSGPTQQYF,TGTGCCAGTAGTTCTAGCGGACCTACACAGCAGTACTTC
NA,NA,TRBJ1-4,TRBV4-3,CASSQEFDSRDPNEKLFF,TGCGCCAGCAGCCAAGAATTCGATTCGAGGGACCCTAATGAAAAACTGTTTTTT
NA,NA,TRBJ2-1,TRBV11-3,CASSLGGDSYNEQFF,TGTGCCAGCAGCTTAGGAGGGGACTCCTACAATGAGCAGTTCTTC
NA,TRBD2,TRBJ2-1,TRBV4-1,CASSQGLAGVAANNEQFF,TGCGCCAGCAGCCAGGGACTAGCGGGAGTTGCGGCCAACAATGAGCAGTTCTTC
NA,NA,TRBJ2-5,TRBV11-2,CASSFRRDTGWETQYF,TGTGCCAGCAGCTTCCGCCGGGACACCGGGTGGGAGACCCAGTACTTC
NA,NA,TRBJ1-2,TRBV29-1,CSVEEVGGLGYGYTF,TGCAGCGTTGAAGAGGTCGGGGGACTCGGGTATGGCTACACCTTC
many,NA,TRBJ2-7,TRBV28,CASSSPPGRGAHEQYF,TGTGCCAGCAGTTCCCCTCCGGGCCGAGGCGCACACGAGCAGTACTTC
NA,NA,TRBJ1-1,TRBV27,CASSLSRNTEAFF,TGTGCCAGCAGTTTATCTCGGAACACTGAAGCTTTCTTT
NA,NA,TRBJ2-7,TRBV7-8,CASSRSRTVSYEQYF,TGTGCCAGCAGCCGCTCGCGGACAGTTAGCTACGAGCAGTACTTC